This T cell receptor (beta chain) emerged from a study of long-term antiretroviral therapy in people with HIV. Germline-derived CDR1 and CDR2 are SGDLS and YYNGEE. V was cut by 2 bases and J by 0 bases, with 18 bases left in between. This CDR3 is 18 amino acids long. Run at survey level, the immunoSEQ assay was version v3.0. The repertoire was sequenced with immunoSEQ multiplex PCR; TCRdb's copy has only in-frame clones and lacks some. The data hold 26,000 or so clones, with roughly 90% observed a single time. As regards this clone: The target antigen is unknown.

Study-level results: Information on adherence to ART, viral resistance or therapy changes was unavailable.

This receptor was obtained from a woman in her late teens or twenties with HIV. This specimen consisted of unsorted PBMCs, obtained 0.5 years after starting antiretroviral therapy. The chain recombines TRBV9 with TRBJ1-3; D is unclear. CDR3 DNA sequence: TGTGCCAGCAGCGTTCGATTGAATGGACGGAGCTCTGGAAACACCATATATTTT. Encoded protein: CASSVRLNGRSSGNTIYF.